The source of this T cell receptor beta chain is a study of metastatic and nonmetastatic thyroid tumors. Study-wide context: For malignant and benign thyroid patients, tumor or nodule tissue and blood were the sources whose repertoires were compared. Overall study findings and caveats: Reports indicated that malignant thyroid tumors showed significantly higher TCR beta diversity than benign nodules did, in blood and tumor.

Authors' methods: To classify distant metastasis in papillary thyroid cancer, a model was built from CDR3 differences across clinicopathological groups. Using MiXCR, TCRdb reanalyzed the PCR reads. TCRdb assigned the V and J calls; the authors' analysis was not used. Among tens of thousands of clones listed, 15% to 20% were seen once. This CDR3 has 14 residues. With 10 bases clipped from V and 8 bases from J, the junction kept 13 bases outside the gene matches. Germline V lookup: CDR1 MDHEN, CDR2 SYDVKM. Until they underwent thyroid surgery, no patient had received any treatment. About this clone: Its target is unknown.

The sequencing input was blood. The clonotype was recovered from a female donor with papillary thyroid cancer or a benign thyroid nodule (not recorded which). Some clones in this sample may be carry-over from other donors' samples. This chain connects TRBV28 to TRBJ2-1; 8 bases fit TRBD2. CDR3 DNA: TGTGCCATCACCCCCGGGACTAGTGGGGATGAGCAGTTCTTC. This translates into CAITPGTSGDEQFF.